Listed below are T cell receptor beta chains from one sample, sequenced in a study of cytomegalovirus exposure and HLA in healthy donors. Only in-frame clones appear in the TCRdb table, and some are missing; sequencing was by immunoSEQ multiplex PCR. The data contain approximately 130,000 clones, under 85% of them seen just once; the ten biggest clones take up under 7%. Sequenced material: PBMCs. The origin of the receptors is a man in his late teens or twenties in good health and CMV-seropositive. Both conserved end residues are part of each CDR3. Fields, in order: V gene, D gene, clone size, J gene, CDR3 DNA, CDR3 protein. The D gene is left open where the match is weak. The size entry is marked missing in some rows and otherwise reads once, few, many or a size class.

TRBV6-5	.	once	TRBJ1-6	TGTGCCAGCAGTTACGGACAGTCTAATTCACCCCTCCACTTT	CASSYGQSNSPLHF
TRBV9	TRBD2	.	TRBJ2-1	TGTGCCAGCAGCGTGGGGGGGGTGGCCTACAATGAGCAGTTCTTC	CASSVGGVAYNEQFF
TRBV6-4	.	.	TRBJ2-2	TGTGCCAGCAGTGTTCAGGACACCGGGGAGCTGTTTTTT	CASSVQDTGELFF
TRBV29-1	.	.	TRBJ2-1	TGCAGCGTTGAGCGGTGGGCAGGGGCGAATGAGCAGTTCTTC	CSVERWAGANEQFF
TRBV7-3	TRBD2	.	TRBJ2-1	TGTGCCAGCAGCCCAACTAGCGGGAGGAAGAGGGGCAATGAGCAGTTCTTC	CASSPTSGRKRGNEQFF
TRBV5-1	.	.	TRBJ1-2	TGCGCCAGCTTCCTGGGAGACACTAACTATGGCTACACCTTC	CASFLGDTNYGYTF
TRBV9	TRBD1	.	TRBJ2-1	TGTGCCAGCAGCGTGGATTGGGCAGGGGGCAATGAGCAGTTCTTC	CASSVDWAGGNEQFF
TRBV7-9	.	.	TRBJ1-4	TGTGCCAGCAGCGACGCCATGACAGGAACTAATGAAAAACTGTTTTTT	CASSDAMTGTNEKLFF
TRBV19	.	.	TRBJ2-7	TGTGCCAGTAGTATTCAAGCAGGCAGCTCCTACGAGCAGTACTTC	CASSIQAGSSYEQYF
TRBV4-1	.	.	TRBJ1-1	TGCGCCAGCAGCGAACAGTGGAACACTGAAGCTTTCTTT	CASSEQWNTEAFF
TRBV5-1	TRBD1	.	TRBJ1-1	TGCGCCAGCAGCTTATTACAGGGGGCCGCTTTCTTT	CASSLLQGAAFF
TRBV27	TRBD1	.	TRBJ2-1	TGTGCCAGCACCAAAACGGGACAGGGGAGAGAAGCCTACAATGAGCAGTTCTTC	CASTKTGQGREAYNEQFF
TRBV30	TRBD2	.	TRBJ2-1	TGTGCCTGGGGTGCGGTAGCGGGAGGTGAGCAGTTCTTC	CAWGAVAGGEQFF
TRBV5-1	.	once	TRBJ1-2	TGCGCCAGCAGCGAAAGAGAGACCGGGATCCCAGGCGGCTACACCTTC	CASSERETGIPGGYTF
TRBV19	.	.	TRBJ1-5	TGTGCCAGTAGTTCAGGTGATTATAGCAATCAGCCCCAGCATTTT	CASSSGDYSNQPQHF
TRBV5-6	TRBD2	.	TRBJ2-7	TGTGCCAGCAGCTTTCAACTAGCGGGGCCATACGAGCAGTACTTC	CASSFQLAGPYEQYF
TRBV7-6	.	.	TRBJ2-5	TGTGCCAGCAGCCCATCGTCTGGGGCGGAGACCCAGTACTTC	CASSPSSGAETQYF
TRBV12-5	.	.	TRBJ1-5	TGTGCTAGTGGCCCAGGGGATCATCAGCCCCAGCATTTT	CASGPGDHQPQHF
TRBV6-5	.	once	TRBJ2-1	TGTGCCAGCAGTTACGCCGGGAGCATAGGATATGAGCAGTTCTTC	CASSYAGSIGYEQFF
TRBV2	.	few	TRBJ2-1	TGTGCCAGCAGTCTCGTACGGGCTAGCAGCAGCTCCTACAATGAGCAGTTCTTC	CASSLVRASSSSYNEQFF
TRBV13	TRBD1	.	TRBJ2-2	TGTGCCAGCAGCCCGCCGGGACAGCCCGGGGAGCTGTTTTTT	CASSPPGQPGELFF
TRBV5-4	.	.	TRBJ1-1	TGTGCCAGCAGGGCCGGACAGCAGAACACTGAAGCTTTCTTT	CASRAGQQNTEAFF
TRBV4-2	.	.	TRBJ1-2	TGTGCCAGCAGCCAAGAGGCGCGGGGTGCGTATGGCTACACCTTC	CASSQEARGAYGYTF
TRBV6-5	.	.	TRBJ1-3	TGTGCCAGCAGTTACTCGTTTCCCAGGACTGGGTACACCATATATTTT	CASSYSFPRTGYTIYF
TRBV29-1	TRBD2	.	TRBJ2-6	TGCAGCGTCACTAGCGGGGGAGGCTCTGGGGCCAACGGCCTGACTTTC	CSVTSGGGSGANGLTF
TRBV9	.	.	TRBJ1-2	TGTGCCAGCAGCTCCCCCCACTACTATGGCTACACCTTC	CASSSPHYYGYTF
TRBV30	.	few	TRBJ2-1	TGTGCCTGGAGTGTACGTGGGAGGATGCCCTACAATGAGCAGTTCTTC	CAWSVRGRMPYNEQFF
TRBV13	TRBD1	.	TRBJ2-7	TGTGCCAGCAGCTCCGGGACAGGGACGAACGAGCAGTACTTC	CASSSGTGTNEQYF
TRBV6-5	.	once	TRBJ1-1	TGTGCCAGCAGTTACTCAGAGATAAACACTGAAGCTTTCTTT	CASSYSEINTEAFF
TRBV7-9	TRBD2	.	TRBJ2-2	TGTGCCAGCAGCTTAGATCTAGCGGCGAACACCGGGGAGCTGTTTTTT	CASSLDLAANTGELFF
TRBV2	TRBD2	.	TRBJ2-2	TGTGCCAGCAGAGGGGGACTAGCGGGAAGAAGGACCGGGGAGCTGTTTTTT	CASRGGLAGRRTGELFF
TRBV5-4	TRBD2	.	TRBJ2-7	TGTGCCAGCAGCCGGGGGACTAGCGGGGGGGAGCAGTACTTC	CASSRGTSGGEQYF
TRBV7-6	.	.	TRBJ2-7	TGTGCCAGCAGCTTAGCTAACCAGGGCGAGCAGTACTTC	CASSLANQGEQYF
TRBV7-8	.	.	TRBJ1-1	TGTGCCAGCAGCTTATTACACCGGGACACCTCGAACACTGAAGCTTTCTTT	CASSLLHRDTSNTEAFF
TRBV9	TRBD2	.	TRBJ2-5	TGTGCCAGCAGCCCACTAGCGGGAGTAGGAGAGACCCAGTACTTC	CASSPLAGVGETQYF
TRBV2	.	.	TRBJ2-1	TGTGCCAGCAGTGAGGTCGGACAGCGGCGCAATGAGCAGTTCTTC	CASSEVGQRRNEQFF
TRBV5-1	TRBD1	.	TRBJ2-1	TGCGCCAGCAGCACACCGGACAGGGTGAACTACAATGAGCAGTTCTTC	CASSTPDRVNYNEQFF
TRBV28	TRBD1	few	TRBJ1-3	TGTGCCAGCAGTTTATTACAGGGGTTTAATGGAAACACCATATATTTT	CASSLLQGFNGNTIYF
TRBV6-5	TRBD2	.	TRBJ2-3	TGTGCCAGCAGTTACTATCCTAGCGGGAGCACAGATACGCAGTATTTT	CASSYYPSGSTDTQYF
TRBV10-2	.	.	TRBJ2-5	TGCGCCAGCAACTATGCGGGGGCCAGAGAAGAGACCCAGTACTTC	CASNYAGAREETQYF
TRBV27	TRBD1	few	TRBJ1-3	TGTGCCAGCAGTTCGAGGACAGGGGCCGTCTCTGGAAACACCATATATTTT	CASSSRTGAVSGNTIYF
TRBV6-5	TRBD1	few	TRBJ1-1	TGTGCCAGCAGTTATGGGACAGGGGCTACTGAAGCTTTCTTT	CASSYGTGATEAFF
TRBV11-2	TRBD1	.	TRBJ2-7	TGTGCCAGCAGCTTAGATCTTGGGACAGGGGGCATATTACAGTACTTC	CASSLDLGTGGILQYF
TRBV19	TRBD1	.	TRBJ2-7	TGTGCCAGTAGTATAGCGACAGGGAATCCCTACGAGCAGTACTTC	CASSIATGNPYEQYF
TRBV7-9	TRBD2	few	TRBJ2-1	TGTTCCAGCAGCTTCGGGTATGGGCGGGAGGGCCACTCCGACAATGAGCAGTTCTTC	CSSSFGYGREGHSDNEQFF
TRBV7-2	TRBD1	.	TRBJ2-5	TGTGCCAGCAGCTTCGATCGAGGGGGCGGGGAGACCCAGTACTTC	CASSFDRGGGETQYF
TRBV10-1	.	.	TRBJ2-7	TGCGCCAGCAGTGATGGCAGCTCCTACGAGCAGTACTTC	CASSDGSSYEQYF
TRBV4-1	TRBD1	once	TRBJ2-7	TGCGCCAGCAGCTCCCGGACAGGGGCCTACGAGCAGTACTTC	CASSSRTGAYEQYF
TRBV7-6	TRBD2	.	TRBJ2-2	TGTGCCAGCAGCTCAGGCAGCCTAGCGGTGAACACCGGGGAGCTGTTTTTT	CASSSGSLAVNTGELFF
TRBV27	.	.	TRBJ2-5	TGTGCCAGCAGTCGCGGAGAGACCCAGTACTTC	CASSRGETQYF
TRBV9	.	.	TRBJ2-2	TGTGCCAGCAGCGGCGAGTTGTCCACCGGGGAGCTGTTTTTT	CASSGELSTGELFF